This TCR beta chain originates from a study of blood T cell repertoires in COVID-19. The overall study: The United States, Italy and Spain supplied acute and convalescent COVID-19 samples. T cells, B-cell-depleted T cells, or PBMCs provided the cDNA or gDNA that served as material.

Per the authors' pipeline: Scientists estimated how many nucleated cells there were by amplifying reference gene primers. Only in-frame clones appear in the TCRdb table, and some are missing; sequencing was by immunoSEQ multiplex PCR. V and J calls and clone size are copied from that table; D and trimming were computed from the DNA. The profile shows roughly 74,000 clones, approximately 86% of them singletons. J was trimmed by 4 bases and V by 6 bases; bases with no gene match: 5. The V gene's germline CDR1 is LNHDA and CDR2 SQIVND (reference sequence). The CDR3 covers 13 residues. The clonotype comes from a woman of 80 years or more with active or convalescent COVID-19. Input material: peripheral blood. The chain uses TRBV19 and TRBJ1-1, with 7 bases lining up with TRBD1. The CDR3 reads CASSGRGATEAFF. The CDR3 nucleotides are TGTGCCAGTAGCGGCAGGGGGGCCACTGAAGCTTTCTTT.